This TCR beta chain was captured in a study of T cell changes during pregnancy in multiple sclerosis. Germline V gene lookup returns CDR1 SGHRS and CDR2 YFSETQ. The V and J ends lost 0 bases and 0 bases respectively, with 14 bases between them. This CDR3 has 17 residues. Produced via immunoSEQ multiplex PCR; TCRdb's table is partial and in-frame only. The sample consists of about 36,000 clones, around 92% of them appearing once. The genes are TRBV5-1 and TRBJ2-3; no definite D call. The starting material was CD4+ T cells from peripheral blood mononuclear cells, obtained in the third trimester of pregnancy. The sequence came from a female donor in good health, enrolled as a control in a pregnancy study. CDR3 protein: CASSLGGGRPSTDTQYF. In DNA, the CDR3 is TGCGCCAGCAGCTTGGGAGGTGGAAGACCTAGCACAGATACGCAGTATTTT.